Below, 10 T cell receptor beta chains from the same sample are listed, as sequenced in a study of regulatory T cells in long-lasting Graves disease. Time point indicated: newly diagnosed GD, antithyroid drugs for less than 3 months. RNA extracted from PBMCs served as the sequencing template. Both iRepertoire HTBI primers and Arm-PCR of CDR3 regions were used to build the TCR beta libraries. In TCRdb, the multiplex PCR reads were re-called with MiXCR into one record per CDR3 protein. The sample holds around 450,000 distinct CDR3 sequences, over 12% seen once. The data were also submitted as part of a second study, on T cells in Graves' hyperthyroidism and ophthalmopathy.

Material: peripheral blood mononuclear cells (PBMCs), obtained at new diagnosis, from a patient treated with antithyroid drugs. The receptors were sampled from a woman aged 35 to 49 with Graves disease.

The V and J genes are TRBV20-1 and TRBJ1-1; TRBD1 aligns across 10 bases. V shed 2 bases and J 7 bases; nucleotides not matched to a gene: 13. CDR3 length equals 16 residues. CDR1 DFQATT and CDR2 SNEGSKA come from the germline V gene (reference sequence). The CDR3 reads CSARSGQGIDFGEAFF. The CDR3 DNA reads as TGCAGTGCTAGATCGGGACAGGGGATCGATTTTGGTGAAGCTTTCTTT.

This clonotype has at least ten counts. The rearrangement joins TRBV5-4 to TRBJ2-1; D gene uncertain. V lost 0 bases, J lost 6 bases, and 13 bases lay in between. There are 15 residues in the CDR3. Looked up from germline, CDR1 is SGHNT and CDR2 is YYREEE (reference sequence). The chain's CDR3 is CASSLDRMPGNEQFF. The CDR3 nucleotides read TGTGCCAGCAGCTTGGATCGGATGCCTGGCAATGAGCAGTTCTTC. The variable domain in full, with the rest retrieved from reference TRBV5-4 and TRBJ2-1, is ETGVTQSPTHLIKTRGQQVTLRCSSQSGHNTVSWYQQALGQGPQFIFQYYREEENGRGNFPPRFSGLQFPNYSSELNVNALELDDSALYLCASSLDRMPGNEQFFGPGTRLTVL.

About this clonotype: A much larger clone is a single base away; this may be a read error. CDR3 loop: CAISGGQGMYEEYF. The CDR3 region has the DNA TGTGCCATCAGTGGGGGACAGGGGATGTACGAGGAGTACTTC. The gene calls are TRBV10-3 and TRBJ2-3, with TRBD1 matching 10 bases. Germline values: CDR1 ENHRY, CDR2 SYGVKD. This CDR3 is built from 14 residues.

This clonotype showed up just a few times. The V gene is TRBV10-3, the J gene TRBJ2-1, with 9 bases fitting TRBD2. The germline gives CDR1 ENHRY, CDR2 SYGVKD. The CDR3 is made up of 16 amino acids. The J segment lost 3 bases and the V segment lost 0 bases, leaving 3 bases of the junction unmatched. The CDR3, as DNA: TGTGCCATCAGTGAGTCGTGGCGGGAGGGCTACAATGAGCAGTTCTTC. It is translated as CAISESWREGYNEQFF.

V and J are TRBV6-1 and TRBJ2-2; 7 bases map to TRBD1. The CDR3 has 14 amino acids. V dropped 6 bases and J dropped 4; count of bases not matched to a gene: 5. Germline assignment: CDR1 MNHNS and CDR2 SASEGT. CDR3 nucleotides: TGTGCCAGCAGCCGGGACAGTGGCACCGGGGAGCTGTTTTTT. Translated, it gives CASSRDSGTGELFF.

The V gene is TRBV7-9, the J gene TRBJ1-2; 11 nucleotides match TRBD1. Germline values: CDR1 SEHNR, CDR2 FQNEAQ (reference sequence). With 6 bases clipped from V and 8 bases from J, the junction kept 5 bases outside the gene matches. This CDR3 contains 13 residues. The CDR3 bases are TGTGCCAGCAGGCCTGGACAGGGGGCCGGCTACACCTTC. As protein: CASRPGQGAGYTF.

For the CDR3, the DNA is TGTGCCAGCAGTACAAGACAGGGGGGCTCCTACGAGCAGTACTTC. It codes for CASSTRQGGSYEQYF. V is TRBV28 and J is TRBJ2-7, with TRBD1 matching 9 bases. CDR1 and CDR2 from the germline V gene are MDHEN and SYDVKM. Germline trimming cut 5 bases from V and 0 bases from J; bases unmatched to any gene: 5. The CDR3 consists of 15 residues.

This chain joins TRBV24-1 and TRBJ2-5; 8 bases line up with TRBD2. The germline gives CDR1 KGHDR, CDR2 SFDVKD. The junction had 11 bases not matched to a gene; V was cut back by 1 base and J by 5 bases. The CDR3 contains 17 residues. CDR3 in amino acids: CATSDFVRAGAGETQYF. CDR3 nucleotides: TGTGCCACCAGTGATTTTGTGCGAGCGGGAGCCGGGGAGACCCAGTACTTC.

This clonotype has a count of ten or more. V and J are TRBV12-3 or TRBV12-4 and TRBJ2-6; the D gene is possibly TRBD1 (5 bases). Trimming removed 4 bases at V and 1 base at J, with 14 bases between. This CDR3 contains 17 residues. The CDR3 coding sequence is TGTGCCAGCAGTTCTTCCCAAGGGGCGTCTGGGGCCAACGTCCTGACTTTC. Its translation: CASSSSQGASGANVLTF.

This clonotype was counted at least ten times. This sequence joins TRBV3-1 and TRBJ1-1; D gene uncertain. The CDR3 totals 13 residues. Trimming took off 3 bases at V and 1 base at J, with 6 bases between the two ends. CDR1 LGHDT and CDR2 YNNKEL come from the germline V gene (reference sequence). The CDR3 here is CASSQRTNTEAFF. In nucleotides, the CDR3 is TGTGCCAGCAGCCAGAGGACGAACACTGAAGCTTTCTTT.